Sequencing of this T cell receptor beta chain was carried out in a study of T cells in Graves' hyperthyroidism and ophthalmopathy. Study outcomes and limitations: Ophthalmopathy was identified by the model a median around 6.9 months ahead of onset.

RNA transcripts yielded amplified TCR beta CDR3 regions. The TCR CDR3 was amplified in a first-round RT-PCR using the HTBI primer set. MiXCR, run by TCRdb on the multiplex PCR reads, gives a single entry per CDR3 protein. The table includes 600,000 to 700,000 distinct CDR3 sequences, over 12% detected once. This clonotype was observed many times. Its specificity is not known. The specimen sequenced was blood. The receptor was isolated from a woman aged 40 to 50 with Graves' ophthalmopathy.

In nucleotides, the CDR3 is TGTGCCAGCAGTGATCCCGGGACAGGCACTCTGGAGCAGTACTTC. Translating gives CASSDPGTGTLEQYF. The rearrangement uses TRBV6-1 and TRBJ2-7; 8 bases map to TRBD1. V lost 3 bases and J lost 7; bases outside the gene matches: 11. CDR3 size: 15 residues. CDR1 and CDR2 from the germline V gene are MNHNS and SASEGT.